This T cell receptor beta chain derives from a study of CD4+ T cells in melanoma. Study results and caveats: In melanoma, neoantigen-specific CD4+ T cells reportedly differed in differentiation state. CD8+ T cell, macrophage and B cell function reportedly correlated with neoantigen-specific CD4+ T cells.

The CDR3 has 15 amino acids. The germline V and J ends were trimmed by 2 bases and 3 bases, with 12 bases remaining between them. CDR1 is SGHTA, CDR2 FQGNSA, per germline. The repertoire was sequenced with immunoSEQ multiplex PCR; TCRdb's copy has only in-frame clones and lacks some. The table has 15,000 to 20,000 clones, around 77% seen once. Notes on this clone: Its antigen is not known.

The sequencing input was cells from a culture (not recorded whether cultured in vitro). This TCR was sampled from a human donor with melanoma. The gene calls are TRBV7-2 and TRBJ2-3, with D possibly being TRBD2 (5 bases). The CDR3 sequence: CASSLQRLATDTQYF. The CDR3 bases are TGTGCCAGCAGCTTACAGCGGCTAGCTACAGATACGCAGTATTTT.